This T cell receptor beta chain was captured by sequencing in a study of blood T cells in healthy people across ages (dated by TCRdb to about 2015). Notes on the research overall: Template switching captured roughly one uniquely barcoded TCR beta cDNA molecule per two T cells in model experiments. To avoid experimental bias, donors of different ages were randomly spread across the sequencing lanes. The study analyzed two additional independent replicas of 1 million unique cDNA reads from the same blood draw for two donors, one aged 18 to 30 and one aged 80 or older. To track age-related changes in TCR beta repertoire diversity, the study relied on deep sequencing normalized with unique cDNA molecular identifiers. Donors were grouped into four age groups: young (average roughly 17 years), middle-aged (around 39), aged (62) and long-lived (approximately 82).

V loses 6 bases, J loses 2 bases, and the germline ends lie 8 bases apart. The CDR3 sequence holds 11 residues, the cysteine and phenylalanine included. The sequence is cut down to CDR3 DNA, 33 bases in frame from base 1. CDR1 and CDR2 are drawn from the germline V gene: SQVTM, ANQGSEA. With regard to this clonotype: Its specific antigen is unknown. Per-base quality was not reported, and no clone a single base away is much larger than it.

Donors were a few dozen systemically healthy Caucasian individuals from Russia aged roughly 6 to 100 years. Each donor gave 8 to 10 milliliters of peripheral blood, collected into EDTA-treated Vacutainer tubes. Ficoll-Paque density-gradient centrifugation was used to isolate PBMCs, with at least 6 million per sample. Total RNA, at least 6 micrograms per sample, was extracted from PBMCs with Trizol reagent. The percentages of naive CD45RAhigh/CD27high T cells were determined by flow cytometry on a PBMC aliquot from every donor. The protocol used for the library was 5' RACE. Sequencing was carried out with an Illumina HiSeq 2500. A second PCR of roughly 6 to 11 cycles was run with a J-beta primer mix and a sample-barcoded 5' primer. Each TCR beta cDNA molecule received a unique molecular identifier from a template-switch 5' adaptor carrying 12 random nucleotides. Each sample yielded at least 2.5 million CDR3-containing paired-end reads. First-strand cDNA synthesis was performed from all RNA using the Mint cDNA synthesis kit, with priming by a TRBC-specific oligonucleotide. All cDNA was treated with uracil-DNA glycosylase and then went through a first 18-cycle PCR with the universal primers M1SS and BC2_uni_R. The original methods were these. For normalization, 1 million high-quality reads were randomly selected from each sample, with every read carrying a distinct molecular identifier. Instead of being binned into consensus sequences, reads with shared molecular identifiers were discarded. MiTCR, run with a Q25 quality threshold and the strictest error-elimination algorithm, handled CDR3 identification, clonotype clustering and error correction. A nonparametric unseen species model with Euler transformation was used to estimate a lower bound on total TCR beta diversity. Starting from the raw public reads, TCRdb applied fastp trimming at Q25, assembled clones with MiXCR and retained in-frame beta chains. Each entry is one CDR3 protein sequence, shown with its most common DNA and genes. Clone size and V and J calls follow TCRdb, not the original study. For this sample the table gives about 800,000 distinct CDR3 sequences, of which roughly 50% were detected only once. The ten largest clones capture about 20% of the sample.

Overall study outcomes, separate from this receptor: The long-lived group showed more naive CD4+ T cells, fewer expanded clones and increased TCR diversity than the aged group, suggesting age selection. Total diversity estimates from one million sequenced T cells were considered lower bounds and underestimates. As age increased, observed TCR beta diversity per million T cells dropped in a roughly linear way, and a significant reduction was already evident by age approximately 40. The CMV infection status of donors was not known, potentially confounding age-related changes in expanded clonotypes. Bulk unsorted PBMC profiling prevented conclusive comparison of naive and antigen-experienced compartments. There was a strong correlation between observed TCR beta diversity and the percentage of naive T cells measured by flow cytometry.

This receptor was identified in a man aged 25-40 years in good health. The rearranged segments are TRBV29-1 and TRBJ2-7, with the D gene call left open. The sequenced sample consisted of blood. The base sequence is TGCAGCGTAACGGTAACCTACGAGCAGTACTTC. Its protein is CSVTVTYEQYF.